The rows below give T cell receptor beta chains drawn from one sample of a study of shared clonotypes between healthy human individuals. Sequenced by immunoSEQ multiplex PCR; TCRdb stores in-frame clones only, minus some. This sample has some 900,000 clones; approximately 80% occur once, and the top ten carry over 1.3%. Sequences were obtained from memory CD4+ T cells sorted from blood. These receptors came from a man aged 18 to 30 in good health. The CDR3 runs from the conserved cysteine through the conserved F or W. Fields, in order: CDR3 length, D gene, J gene, V gene, clone size, CDR3 DNA, CDR3 protein. A D gene is named only where the DNA matches it firmly. Clone size is stated in some rows and not others, as once, few, many or a class when expanded.

CDR3 length: 16
D gene: -
J gene: TRBJ2-1
V gene: TRBV6-5
clone size: few
CDR3 DNA: TGTGCCAGCAGTTACACGGGACCGAAAGCCTACAATGAGCAGTTCTTC
CDR3 protein: CASSYTGPKAYNEQFF

CDR3 length: 15
D gene: TRBD2
J gene: TRBJ2-7
V gene: TRBV5-6
clone size: many
CDR3 DNA: TGTGCCAGCAGCCCGGCTAGCGGGGGGGCCTACGAGCAGTACTTC
CDR3 protein: CASSPASGGAYEQYF

CDR3 length: 18
D gene: -
J gene: TRBJ2-2
V gene: TRBV5-4
clone size: -
CDR3 DNA: TGTGCCAGCAGCTCGGGGACTTCCTATTGGGGGAACACCGGGGAGCTGTTTTTT
CDR3 protein: CASSSGTSYWGNTGELFF

CDR3 length: 16
D gene: -
J gene: TRBJ2-2
V gene: TRBV5-1
clone size: -
CDR3 DNA: TGCGCCAGCAGTTATGGACGCCCCGGTGATACCGGGGAGCTGTTTTTT
CDR3 protein: CASSYGRPGDTGELFF

CDR3 length: 18
D gene: -
J gene: TRBJ1-4
V gene: TRBV21-1
clone size: -
CDR3 DNA: TGTGCCAGCAGCAAAGATGGCAGTACCATATCAACTAATGAAAAACTGTTTTTT
CDR3 protein: CASSKDGSTISTNEKLFF

CDR3 length: 14
D gene: -
J gene: TRBJ1-2
V gene: TRBV18
clone size: -
CDR3 DNA: TGTGCCAGCTCACCACCTGACGTTAACTATGGCTACACCTTC
CDR3 protein: CASSPPDVNYGYTF

CDR3 length: 16
D gene: TRBD2
J gene: TRBJ2-1
V gene: TRBV6-4
clone size: -
CDR3 DNA: TGTGCCAGCAGTGAACTCTCTAGCGGGGGGGACAATGAGCAGTTCTTC
CDR3 protein: CASSELSSGGDNEQFF

CDR3 length: 14
D gene: -
J gene: TRBJ2-2
V gene: TRBV11-3
clone size: -
CDR3 DNA: TGTGCCAGCAGCAGGGACGGGAACACCGGGGAGCTGTTTTTT
CDR3 protein: CASSRDGNTGELFF

CDR3 length: 17
D gene: TRBD1
J gene: TRBJ2-7
V gene: TRBV7-2
clone size: -
CDR3 DNA: TGTGCCAGCAGCTTGAGAGGGGGGACAGGGAGCGCCTACGAGCAGTACTTC
CDR3 protein: CASSLRGGTGSAYEQYF

CDR3 length: 13
D gene: -
J gene: TRBJ1-1
V gene: TRBV19
clone size: -
CDR3 DNA: TGTGCCAGTAGTATATGGGGGAACACTGAAGCTTTCTTT
CDR3 protein: CASSIWGNTEAFF

CDR3 length: 14
D gene: -
J gene: TRBJ1-2
V gene: TRBV18
clone size: -
CDR3 DNA: TGTGCCAGCTCCCTCCAAGAAGGCGGCTATGGCTACACCTTC
CDR3 protein: CASSLQEGGYGYTF

CDR3 length: 13
D gene: -
J gene: TRBJ2-1
V gene: TRBV7-8
clone size: -
CDR3 DNA: TGTGCCAGCAGCTCTGAAGCGGGTACCTCAGGGTTCTTC
CDR3 protein: CASSSEAGTSGFF

CDR3 length: 14
D gene: TRBD1
J gene: TRBJ2-7
V gene: TRBV19
clone size: few
CDR3 DNA: TGTGCCAGTACCCTTACAGGGGACACCTACGAGCAGTACTTC
CDR3 protein: CASTLTGDTYEQYF

CDR3 length: 12
D gene: -
J gene: TRBJ1-2
V gene: TRBV9
clone size: -
CDR3 DNA: TGTGCCAGCAGCCGCAGGGGTGAAGGCTACACCTTC
CDR3 protein: CASSRRGEGYTF

CDR3 length: 13
D gene: -
J gene: TRBJ1-5
V gene: TRBV6-1
clone size: -
CDR3 DNA: TGTGCCAGCAGTGTACAGAGCAATCAGCCCCAGCATTTT
CDR3 protein: CASSVQSNQPQHF

CDR3 length: 14
D gene: TRBD1
J gene: TRBJ1-1
V gene: TRBV10-3
clone size: -
CDR3 DNA: TGTGCCATCAGTGAGGGGGACAGAAACACTGAAGCTTTCTTT
CDR3 protein: CAISEGDRNTEAFF

CDR3 length: 15
D gene: -
J gene: TRBJ2-3
V gene: TRBV27
clone size: -
CDR3 DNA: TGTGCCAGCAGTCTCGGGGACCTAAGCACAGATACGCAGTATTTT
CDR3 protein: CASSLGDLSTDTQYF

CDR3 length: 16
D gene: TRBD2
J gene: TRBJ2-3
V gene: TRBV11-2
clone size: -
CDR3 DNA: TGTGCCAGCAGCTTAGTCGGCGGGGGAAGCACAGATACGCAGTATTTT
CDR3 protein: CASSLVGGGSTDTQYF

CDR3 length: 13
D gene: TRBD1
J gene: TRBJ2-7
V gene: TRBV11-2
clone size: few
CDR3 DNA: TGTGCCAGCAGTCGAGGACAGGGGTACGAGCAGTACTTC
CDR3 protein: CASSRGQGYEQYF

CDR3 length: 15
D gene: -
J gene: TRBJ1-3
V gene: TRBV9
clone size: -
CDR3 DNA: TGTGCCAGCACCCCCGACTGGGGCTCTGGAAACACCATATATTTT
CDR3 protein: CASTPDWGSGNTIYF

CDR3 length: 14
D gene: -
J gene: TRBJ1-2
V gene: TRBV30
clone size: many
CDR3 DNA: TGTGCCTGGAGTGTATCACGCACTAACTATGGCTACACCTTC
CDR3 protein: CAWSVSRTNYGYTF

CDR3 length: 16
D gene: TRBD1
J gene: TRBJ1-4
V gene: TRBV4-3
clone size: -
CDR3 DNA: TGCGCCAGCAGCCCTGGACAGGGGGCGGGCGGTGAAAAACTGTTTTTT
CDR3 protein: CASSPGQGAGGEKLFF

CDR3 length: 12
D gene: -
J gene: TRBJ2-7
V gene: TRBV30
clone size: -
CDR3 DNA: TGTGCCTCACAGGGAGAGTACTACGAGCAGTACTTC
CDR3 protein: CASQGEYYEQYF

CDR3 length: 15
D gene: TRBD1
J gene: TRBJ1-2
V gene: TRBV6-1
clone size: -
CDR3 DNA: TGTGCCAGCATCACGGGGGACAGTTCTAACTATGGCTACACCTTC
CDR3 protein: CASITGDSSNYGYTF